These 31 T cell receptor beta chains were all obtained from the same sample, sequenced in a study of blood T cell repertoires in COVID-19. Profiling relied on immunoSEQ multiplex PCR, and the TCRdb table lists in-frame clones only, not all of them. The sample comprises about 140,000 clones, about 88% of which are singletons, and approximately 5.4% rests with the top ten. Sequencing was carried out using peripheral blood. These receptors originate from a human donor in a cohort sampled during active COVID-19.

This chain connects TRBV7-3 to TRBJ2-5; D might be TRBD2 (6 bases). Trimming removed 6 bases from V and 7 bases from J, with 9 bases in between. The CDR3 sequence is 11 residues long. CDR1 is SGHTA and CDR2 is FQGTGA in the germline V gene. DNA of the CDR3: TGTGCCAGCAGTGCCGGGGGGACCCAGTACTTC. Translation gives CASSAGGTQYF. Filled out from reference TRBV7-3 and TRBJ2-5, the complete variable domain reads GAGVSQTPSNKVTEKGKYVELRCDPISGHTALYWYRQSLGQGPEFLIYFQGTGAADDSGLPNDRFFAVRPEGSVSTLKIQRTERGDSAVYLCASSAGGTQYFGPGTRLLVL.

This clone is a singleton in its sample. The V call is TRBV19, the J call TRBJ2-3, with D possibly matching TRBD1 (6 bases). Germline V gene sequence: CDR1 LNHDA, CDR2 SQIVND (reference sequence). The CDR3 covers 15 residues. Trimming took 5 bases from V and 0 from J, leaving 12 bases between them. The CDR3: CASSPTGVSTDTQYF. CDR3 DNA: TGTGCCAGTAGTCCGACAGGCGTCAGCACAGATACGCAGTATTTT.

The rearrangement joins TRBV4-1 to TRBJ2-1, with a tentative D call TRBD2 (8 bases). The CDR3 loop spans 16 amino acids. Germline V gene sequence: CDR1 MGHRA, CDR2 YSYEKL. The V gene lost 3 bases and the J gene lost 6 bases, with 18 bases spanning the gap. As DNA, the CDR3 is TGCGCCAGCAGCCACCCCGGGAGGGGGCTTAGCAATGAGCAGTTCTTC. Translation gives CASSHPGRGLSNEQFF.

The chain recombines TRBV20-1 with TRBJ2-7; D unresolved. In germline, CDR1 is DFQATT, CDR2 SNEGSKA (reference sequence). Trimming pared 5 bases from V and 1 base from J, leaving 6 bases between. CDR3 size: 11 residues. The CDR3 loop is CSARASYEQYF. CDR3 bases: TGCAGTGCTCGAGCTTCCTACGAGCAGTACTTC.

The chain couples TRBV2 to TRBJ1-1; D might be TRBD1 (5 bases). Trimming pared 9 bases from V and 1 base from J, leaving 21 bases between. Germline lookup yields CDR1 SNHLY and CDR2 FYNNEI. The CDR3 totals 16 residues. The CDR3 region has the DNA TGTGCCAGATCGTTTTTGACGGACACCCCGAACACTGAAGCTTTCTTT. It is translated as CARSFLTDTPNTEAFF.

The chain has TRBV5-1 and TRBJ2-3; 7 bases map to TRBD2. The V gene end was trimmed by 4 bases and the J gene end by 1 base; junction bases not matched to a gene: 6. This CDR3 spans 15 amino acids. Per the germline V gene, CDR1 is SGHRS and CDR2 is YFSETQ. The CDR3 DNA reads TGCGCCAGCAGCAGCGGGGATTTCGGCACAGATACGCAGTATTTT. Translating gives CASSSGDFGTDTQYF.

The chain joins TRBV5-1 to TRBJ2-7; 10 nucleotides agree with TRBD1. J lost 3 bases, V lost 0 bases, and 9 bases had no gene match. There are 17 residues in the CDR3. The germline gives CDR1 SGHRS, CDR2 YFSETQ. CDR3 loop: CASSLDPGTGDDYEQYF. DNA of the CDR3: TGCGCCAGCAGCTTGGACCCCGGGACAGGGGACGACTACGAGCAGTACTTC. The full variable domain, completed using reference TRBV5-1 and TRBJ2-7, is KAGVTQTPRYLIKTRGQQVTLSCSPISGHRSVSWYQQTPGQGLQFLFEYFSETQRNKGNFPGRFSGRQFSNSRSEMNVSTLELGDSALYLCASSLDPGTGDDYEQYFGPGTRLTVT.

This chain links TRBV28 with TRBJ2-3; the D gene is possibly TRBD1 (5 bases). Trimming shortened V by 7 bases and J by 0 bases, and 17 bases separated the two germline ends. The CDR3 contains 16 residues. Germline CDR1 is MDHEN and CDR2 is SYDVKM. The DNA for the CDR3 is TGTGCCAGCACTGGGTTTGACAGTACCAGCACAGATACGCAGTATTTT. This codes for CASTGFDSTSTDTQYF.

The J gene is TRBJ2-3, the V gene TRBV6-6; TRBD2 matches at 9 bases. J was trimmed by 4 bases and V by 9 bases; bases with no gene match: 5. The V gene's germline CDR1 is MNHNY and CDR2 SVGAGI (reference sequence). The CDR3 sequence is 13 residues long. For the CDR3, the DNA is TGTGCCAGTCGGGGGACTAGCCCAGATACGCAGTATTTT. Its translation: CASRGTSPDTQYF.

J is TRBJ2-1 and V is TRBV7-2; the match to TRBD2 covers 13 bases. J was trimmed by 3 bases and V by 1 base; bases with no gene match: 0. CDR1 and CDR2 (germline): SGHTA, FQGNSA. The CDR3 covers 16 residues. The CDR3 sequence: CASSLGTSGSYNEQFF. The CDR3 bases are TGTGCCAGCAGCTTAGGGACTAGCGGGAGCTACAATGAGCAGTTCTTC.

This clone has only one observation. CDR3 DNA sequence: TGTGCCAGCAGTCGTCGGGGTAGTAGGGATGAAAAACTGTTTTTT. The encoded protein is CASSRRGSRDEKLFF. The V gene is TRBV28, the J gene TRBJ1-4, with D unclear. The germline gives CDR1 MDHEN, CDR2 SYDVKM. The CDR3 runs to 15 residues. V was cut by 5 bases and J by 6 bases, with 16 bases left in between.

The V call is TRBV4-1, the J call TRBJ1-5, with D unresolved. The CDR3 totals 15 residues. Germline V lookup: CDR1 MGHRA, CDR2 YSYEKL. With 6 bases removed from V and 0 bases from J, the gap between germline ends came to 12 bases. The CDR3 DNA reads TGCGCCAGCAGAACCAGCGCGCTTAGCAATCAGCCCCAGCATTTT. It codes for CASRTSALSNQPQHF.

The chain couples TRBV6-4 to TRBJ2-1; possible D gene TRBD1, 5 bases. Trimming shortened V by 3 bases and J by 10 bases, and 10 bases separated the two germline ends. CDR1 is MRHNA and CDR2 is SNTAGT in the germline V gene. The CDR3 length is 12 residues. CDR3 DNA: TGTGCCAGCAGTGATAACGACAGAGAGCAGTTCTTC. Amino acids: CASSDNDREQFF.

The J gene is TRBJ1-1, the V gene TRBV18, with 7 bases fitting TRBD1. In germline, CDR1 is KGHSH, CDR2 LQKENI. J was trimmed by 7 bases and V by 7 bases; bases with no gene match: 3. The CDR3 consists of 11 residues. The CDR3 loop reads CASFGDSEAFF. CDR3 sequence (DNA): TGTGCCAGCTTTGGGGACAGTGAAGCTTTCTTT. Based on the CDR3 plus reference TRBV18 and TRBJ1-1, the full variable domain is NAGVMQNPRHLVRRRGQEARLRCSPMKGHSHVYWYRQLPEEGLKFMVYLQKENIIDESGMPKERFSAEFPKEGPSILRIQQVVRGDSAAYFCASFGDSEAFFGQGTRLTVV.

The rearrangement links TRBV5-5 to TRBJ1-6; 7 nucleotides align to TRBD1. The germline gives CDR1 SGHKS, CDR2 YYEKEE (reference sequence). The CDR3 loop spans 16 amino acids. The V and J ends lost 5 bases and 9 bases, in that order; junction bases with no gene match: 14. The CDR3 DNA sequence: TGTGCCAGCAGTGGCTCAGGGGGTGTTTCTTTTTCACCCCTCCACTTT. Translating gives CASSGSGGVSFSPLHF.

The table lists this clone with a count of one. The chain uses TRBV4-2 and TRBJ1-1, with D hard to call. V was cut by 1 base and J by 1 base, with 10 bases left in between. The CDR3 has 15 residues. Germline assignment: CDR1 LGHNA and CDR2 YNFKEQ. The CDR3 here is CASSQGALGNTEAFF. The CDR3 DNA reads TGTGCCAGCAGCCAAGGGGCCCTGGGGAACACTGAAGCTTTCTTT.

V gene TRBV10-2 combines with J gene TRBJ2-1; D is ambiguous. The germline gives CDR1 WSHSY, CDR2 SAAADI. This CDR3 contains 14 residues. V lost 2 bases and J 2 bases, leaving 7 bases between the germline ends. This CDR3 is CASSEDITYNEQFF. For the CDR3, the DNA is TGCGCCAGCAGTGAGGACATTACCTACAATGAGCAGTTCTTC.

This clone was detected a few times. This chain uses TRBV7-6 with TRBJ2-3; possible D gene TRBD2, 5 bases. The V gene's germline CDR1 is SGHVS and CDR2 FNYEAQ. The CDR3 is made up of 13 amino acids. The ends were cut back, 5 bases at V and 4 bases at J, with 10 bases in the middle. DNA for the CDR3: TGTGCCAGCAGCCCGTCACTAGCAGATACGCAGTATTTT. This encodes CASSPSLADTQYF.

The V and J genes are TRBV10-3 and TRBJ1-3; 8 positions agree with TRBD1. J lost 2 bases, V lost 4 bases, and 7 bases had no gene match. There are 16 residues in the CDR3. The germline CDR1 and CDR2 sequences are ENHRY and SYGVKD. Here the CDR3 DNA reads TGTGCCATCAGTGCCGGACAGGGTGTTCCTGGAAACACCATATATTTT. This translates into CAISAGQGVPGNTIYF.

CDR3 sequence (DNA): TGTGCCAGCAGCCAAGATTTAGTAGCGGTCGGGGAGACCCAGTACTTC. Protein: CASSQDLVAVGETQYF. V usage is TRBV14 and J usage is TRBJ2-5; tentatively, D is TRBD2 (6 bases). V was trimmed by 0 bases and J by 5 bases, leaving 16 bases between them. The CDR3 consists of 16 residues. Per germline, CDR1 SGHDN and CDR2 FVKESK.

This clone was seen only once. This CDR3 reads CASKTGILNTEAFF. CDR3 nucleotide sequence: TGTGCCAGCAAAACCGGGATCTTGAACACTGAAGCTTTCTTT. The rearrangement links TRBV6-5 to TRBJ1-1; D remains unclear. The germline V and J ends were trimmed by 7 bases and 0 bases, with 12 bases remaining between them. This CDR3 is built from 14 residues. Germline CDR1 MNHEY, CDR2 SVGAGI.

This chain links TRBV2 with TRBJ2-3, with no clear D. V was pared by 7 bases and J by 2 bases, with 13 bases between. The CDR3 runs to 14 residues. Germline CDR1 reads SNHLY; CDR2 reads FYNNEI. CDR3 amino acids: CASNPGAITDTQYF. The CDR3 DNA sequence: TGTGCCAGCAACCCCGGAGCGATCACAGATACGCAGTATTTT. The whole variable domain, filled in from reference TRBV2 and TRBJ2-3, reads EPEVTQTPSHQVTQMGQEVILRCVPISNHLYFYWYRQILGQKVEFLVSFYNNEISEKSEIFDDQFSVERPDGSNFTLKIRSTKLEDSAMYFCASNPGAITDTQYFGPGTRLTVL.

Points on this clone: Other DNA sequences in the same sample also yield this CDR3. This chain uses TRBV27 with TRBJ2-3; TRBD1 aligns across 9 bases. Germline V gives CDR1 MNHEY, CDR2 SMNVEV (reference sequence). V was clipped by 6 bases and J by 4 bases; unmatched bases: 5. The CDR3 length is 14 residues. CDR3 nucleotide sequence: TGTGCCAGCAGCGACAGGGGGGTGGCAGATACGCAGTATTTT. Amino acids: CASSDRGVADTQYF.

The rearrangement joins TRBV5-5 to TRBJ2-3; 7 nucleotides align to TRBD2. The CDR3 spans 16 residues. Germline CDR1 SGHKS, CDR2 YYEKEE (reference sequence). V trimming: 0 bases; J trimming: 3 bases; junction bases outside the gene matches: 7. The CDR3 DNA is TGTGCCAGCAGCTTGGAAAGCGGGGAGGGAACAGATACGCAGTATTTT. Encoded protein: CASSLESGEGTDTQYF.

The chain couples TRBV7-3 to TRBJ2-7; the match to TRBD2 covers 8 bases. The CDR3 totals 14 residues. The trim removed 5 bases at V and 3 bases at J, leaving 6 bases unmatched. CDR1 is SGHTA, CDR2 FQGTGA, per germline. CDR3 amino acids: CASSPSGSNYEQYF. The CDR3 coding sequence is TGTGCCAGCAGCCCCAGCGGGAGCAACTACGAGCAGTACTTC.

This sequence joins TRBV28 and TRBJ2-7; 7 nucleotides line up with TRBD2. The CDR3 is made up of 13 amino acids. Losses at the gene ends were 7 bases for V and 6 bases for J; bases not matched to a gene: 9. Germline CDR1 is MDHEN and CDR2 is SYDVKM. This CDR3 reads CASTRGGSLEQYF. The CDR3 region has the DNA TGTGCCAGCACCCGGGGAGGGTCTCTCGAGCAGTACTTC.

This chain links TRBV3-1 (or the pseudogene TRBV3-2) with TRBJ2-2; a possible D gene is TRBD2 (5 bases). This CDR3 has 14 amino acids. Germline CDR1 is LGHDT and CDR2 is YNNKEL (reference sequence). V lost 4 bases and J 0 bases, leaving 6 bases between the germline ends. The CDR3 sequence: CASSRTPNTGELFF. The CDR3 DNA sequence: TGTGCCAGCAGCCGGACTCCGAACACCGGGGAGCTGTTTTTT.

This clone was seen a handful of times. The J gene is TRBJ2-7, the V gene TRBV6-6, with D perhaps TRBD1 (5 bases). V lost 7 bases to trimming and J lost 2 bases, with 21 bases between them. Germline values: CDR1 MNHNY, CDR2 SVGAGI (reference sequence). This CDR3 has 16 amino acids. The CDR3 DNA reads as TGTGCCAGCATAAAAGGTTCAGGGCGACAGACCTACGAGCAGTACTTC. This encodes CASIKGSGRQTYEQYF.

Remarks on this clone: The sample contains more than one DNA sequence encoding this CDR3. The V and J genes are TRBV5-1 and TRBJ2-2, with 7 bases aligning to TRBD1. Germline V lookup: CDR1 SGHRS, CDR2 YFSETQ. V dropped 0 bases and J dropped 4; count of bases not matched to a gene: 0. The CDR3 totals 14 residues. This CDR3 reads CASSLGQGTGELFF. The DNA of the CDR3 is TGCGCCAGCAGCTTGGGACAGGGCACCGGGGAGCTGTTTTTT.

The chain is built from TRBV10-2 and TRBJ2-7, with D possibly TRBD1 on 6 matching bases. The CDR3 loop spans 14 amino acids. Germline V gene sequence: CDR1 WSHSY, CDR2 SAAADI. The V gene lost 3 bases and the J gene lost 5 bases, with 14 bases spanning the gap. The CDR3 is CASSELNRANEQYF. The CDR3 nucleotides read TGCGCCAGCAGTGAATTGAACAGGGCGAACGAGCAGTACTTC.

The chain links TRBV7-2 to TRBJ2-3; the match to TRBD1 covers 8 bases. The CDR3 covers 15 residues. V shed 3 bases and J 6 bases; nucleotides not matched to a gene: 8. Germline V gives CDR1 SGHTA, CDR2 FQGNSA. CDR3 residues: CASSFDRGSRDTQYF. The CDR3 nucleotides are TGTGCCAGCAGCTTTGACAGGGGATCCCGTGATACGCAGTATTTT.